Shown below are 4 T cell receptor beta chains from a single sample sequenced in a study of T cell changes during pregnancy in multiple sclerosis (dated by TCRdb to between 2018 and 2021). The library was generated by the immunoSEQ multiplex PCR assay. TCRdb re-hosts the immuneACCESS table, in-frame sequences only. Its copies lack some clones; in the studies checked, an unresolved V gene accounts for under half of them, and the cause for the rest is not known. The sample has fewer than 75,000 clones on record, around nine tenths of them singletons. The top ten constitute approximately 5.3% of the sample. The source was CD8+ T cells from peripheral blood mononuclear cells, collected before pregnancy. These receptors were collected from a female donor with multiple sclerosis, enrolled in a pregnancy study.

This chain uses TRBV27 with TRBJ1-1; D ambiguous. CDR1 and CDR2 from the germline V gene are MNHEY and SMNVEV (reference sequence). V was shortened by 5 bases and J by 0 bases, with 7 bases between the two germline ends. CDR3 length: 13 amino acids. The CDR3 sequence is CASSPDLNTEAFF. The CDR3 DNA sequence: TGTGCCAGCAGTCCCGACTTGAACACTGAAGCTTTCTTT.

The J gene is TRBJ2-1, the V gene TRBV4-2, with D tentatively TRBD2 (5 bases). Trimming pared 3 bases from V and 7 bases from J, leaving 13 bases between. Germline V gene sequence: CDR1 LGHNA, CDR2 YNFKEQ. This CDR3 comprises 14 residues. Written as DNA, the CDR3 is TGTGCCAGCAGCCACGGTGGCGGACTGAATGAGCAGTTCTTC. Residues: CASSHGGGLNEQFF.

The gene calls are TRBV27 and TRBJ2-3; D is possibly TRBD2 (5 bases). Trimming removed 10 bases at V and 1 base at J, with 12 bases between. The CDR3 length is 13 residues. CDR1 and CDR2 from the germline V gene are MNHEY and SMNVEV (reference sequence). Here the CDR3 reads CATGGIGTDTQYF. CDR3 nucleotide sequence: TGTGCCACAGGAGGCATTGGCACAGATACGCAGTATTTT.

This CDR3 reads CASSLTGSEQYF. The DNA for the CDR3 is TGTGCCAGCAGCCTGACAGGGAGCGAGCAGTACTTC. The chain has TRBV7-2 and TRBJ2-7; 7 bases line up with TRBD1. Germline lookup yields CDR1 SGHTA and CDR2 FQGNSA. The CDR3 has 12 residues. Unmatched junction bases numbered 4, after V lost 5 bases and J lost 6 bases. The full variable domain, in which reference TRBV7-2 and TRBJ2-7 provide the parts outside the CDR3, is GAGVSQSPSNKVTEKGKDVELRCDPISGHTALYWYRQSLGQGLEFLIYFQGNSAPDKSGLPSDRFSAERTGGSVSTLTIQRTQQEDSAVYLCASSLTGSEQYFGPGTRLTVT.